This TCR beta chain was profiled in a study of TIL therapy for anti-PD-1-resistant metastatic lung cancer. Overall study context: Most patients had lung adenocarcinoma; a handful of tumors were EGFR-mutant, two ALK-rearranged; half smoked currently or formerly.

Study conclusions and caveats: TIL clonotype persistence in blood showed no apparent association with response.

This was the immunoSEQ v3 assay. Sequencing depth was 1.9 million or so read pairs for survey level, roughly 4.5-6.5 million for deep. Libraries were prepared by immunoSEQ multiplex PCR; TCRdb keeps only in-frame clonotypes and omits some of them. In the table there are more than 35,000 clones, roughly 70% of which are singletons. V shed 7 bases and J shed 7 bases, with 19 bases lying between them. CDR3 length: 15 amino acids. CDR1 and CDR2 from the germline V gene are SGHVS and FQNEAQ. Time point denoted: pre-treatment sample, taken before nivolumab and TIL therapy. This clone came up once. Its antigen is currently unknown.

The material was blood, obtained at baseline. The TCR was taken from a person aged 25-85 years with non-small cell lung cancer. The rearrangement links TRBV7-8 to TRBJ1-4; possibly TRBD1 for D (6 bases). Here the CDR3 DNA reads TGTGCCAGCACTCCCTTTGGTGGGGGGCCTGAAAAACTGTTTTTT. Protein product: CASTPFGGGPEKLFF.